This T cell receptor (beta chain) was identified during a study of patients and donors after allogeneic stem cell transplantation. One entry per CDR3 protein results from TCRdb running MiXCR on the RT-PCR reads. The sample has 800,000 to 1,000,000 distinct CDR3 sequences; roughly 18% are singletons. The CDR3 consists of 16 residues. Germline CDR1 reads MGHRA; CDR2 reads YSYEKL. Trimming removed 5 bases from V and 4 bases from J; junction bases left unmatched: 7. The clonotype was recovered from a human donor who was either an allogeneic HSCT recipient or a stem cell or donor lymphocyte infusion donor (not recorded which). It is not recorded whose cells these are; they may come from a transplant donor. The gene calls are TRBV4-1 and TRBJ1-5, with 11 bases identical to TRBD1. The sequencing sample was made of blood, either unsorted or a sorted T cell fraction (not recorded which). CDR3 amino acids: CASSSGTGGMNQPQHF. In nucleotides, the CDR3 is TGCGCCAGCAGCTCCGGGACAGGGGGAATGAATCAGCCCCAGCATTTT.